This is a list of T cell receptor beta chains from one sample in a study of Ad26.COV2.S vaccination and SARS-CoV-2 variants. This table comes from immunoSEQ multiplex PCR, and its TCRdb copy is limited to in-frame clones, with some not included. The sample has about 280,000 clones; about 89% are singletons. This specimen consisted of peripheral blood, obtained in a trial of Ad26.COV2.S vaccine versus placebo. The source is a person between 18 and 59 years old who received the Ad26.COV2.S COVID-19 vaccine or a placebo. CDR3s include the opening cysteine and the closing phenylalanine or tryptophan. Each record gives: J gene, D gene, clone size, V gene, CDR3 DNA, CDR3 protein. D genes are given only for firm matches. Clone size is stated in some rows and not others, as once, few, many or a class when expanded.

J: TRBJ1-6; D: NA; size: NA; V: TRBV7-9; DNA: TGTGCCAGCAGCCCAGACATACTTTATTCACCCCTCCACTTT; CDR3: CASSPDILYSPLHF
J: TRBJ1-1; D: NA; size: NA; V: TRBV5-1; DNA: TGCGCCAGCAGCTTGTTAACAACGAACACTGAAGCTTTCTTT; CDR3: CASSLLTTNTEAFF
J: TRBJ1-3; D: NA; size: NA; V: TRBV5-6; DNA: TGTGCCAGCAGCTCCACACAGACAGGTGGAAACACCATATATTTT; CDR3: CASSSTQTGGNTIYF
J: TRBJ2-7; D: NA; size: NA; V: TRBV27; DNA: TGTGCCAGCAGTCCATATGACGCGATAATAGGGGGGATCCTCTTCGAGCAGTACTTC; CDR3: CASSPYDAIIGGILFEQYF
J: TRBJ2-7; D: NA; size: once; V: TRBV5-4; DNA: TGTGCCAGCAGCTTGGAGGTGATGGGGGGATCATACGAGCAGTACTTC; CDR3: CASSLEVMGGSYEQYF
J: TRBJ2-3; D: NA; size: NA; V: TRBV14; DNA: TGTGCCAGCAGCCAAAGCCGTAATACGCAGTATTTT; CDR3: CASSQSRNTQYF
J: TRBJ1-1; D: TRBD1; size: NA; V: TRBV19; DNA: TGTGCCAGTAGTCTCCCGGGACAGGGCGCTGAAGCTTTCTTT; CDR3: CASSLPGQGAEAFF
J: TRBJ2-1; D: NA; size: few; V: TRBV5-4; DNA: TGTGCCAGCAGCTTACCGGGTGGGGGGGCCCGAAATGAGCAGTTCTTC; CDR3: CASSLPGGGARNEQFF
J: TRBJ1-4; D: NA; size: NA; V: TRBV7-8; DNA: TGTGCCAGCCGCCCCGGGTCTCAAACCCATGAAAAACTGTTTTTT; CDR3: CASRPGSQTHEKLFF
J: TRBJ1-2; D: TRBD1; size: once; V: TRBV2; DNA: TGTGCCAGCAGTGGGGGACAGAATTATGGCTACACCTTC; CDR3: CASSGGQNYGYTF
J: TRBJ2-3; D: NA; size: few; V: TRBV6-5; DNA: TGTGCCAGCACTATGAAACTGGGGTCAGATACGCAGTATTTT; CDR3: CASTMKLGSDTQYF
J: TRBJ2-7; D: NA; size: NA; V: TRBV28; DNA: TGTGCCAGCAGTTTACAGGGTTACTACGAGCAGTACTTC; CDR3: CASSLQGYYEQYF
J: TRBJ2-3; D: TRBD2; size: NA; V: TRBV29-1; DNA: TGCAGCACATCCCGGACTAGCGGGGGCACAGATACGCAGTATTTT; CDR3: CSTSRTSGGTDTQYF
J: TRBJ1-1; D: NA; size: NA; V: TRBV5-1; DNA: TGCGCCAGCAGCTACAACGGACAGTTGAACACTGAAGCTTTCTTT; CDR3: CASSYNGQLNTEAFF
J: TRBJ2-7; D: NA; size: NA; V: TRBV7-2; DNA: TGTGCCAGCAGCTCCGGACTGTACCAGACCTACGAGCAGTACTTC; CDR3: CASSSGLYQTYEQYF
J: TRBJ1-5; D: NA; size: NA; V: TRBV11-2; DNA: TGTGCCAGCAGTGGCAGTCGTAATCAGCCCCAGCATTTT; CDR3: CASSGSRNQPQHF
J: TRBJ2-1; D: NA; size: NA; V: TRBV12-3/TRBV12-4; DNA: TGTGCCAGCAGTTCTTACTACAATGAGCAGTTCTTC; CDR3: CASSSYYNEQFF
J: TRBJ1-3; D: NA; size: few; V: TRBV19; DNA: TGTGCCAGTAGTCCCCCGACGGACCACCGGGGGGACACCATATATTTT; CDR3: CASSPPTDHRGDTIYF
J: TRBJ2-1; D: NA; size: NA; V: TRBV5-1; DNA: TGCGCCAGCAGCTTTGGTGAGCCTAGGGGCAATGAGCAGTTCTTC; CDR3: CASSFGEPRGNEQFF
J: TRBJ1-5; D: NA; size: NA; V: TRBV18; DNA: TGTGCCAGCTCACCACCGGACGGCAATCAGCCCCAGCATTTT; CDR3: CASSPPDGNQPQHF
J: TRBJ1-4; D: NA; size: NA; V: TRBV7-2; DNA: TGTGCCAGCAGCTTAGGGGTGCCGGAGGAAAAACTGTTTTTT; CDR3: CASSLGVPEEKLFF
J: TRBJ1-2; D: NA; size: NA; V: TRBV7-2; DNA: TGTGCCAGCAACCCTGAACCGGGGTCGGGCTACACCTTC; CDR3: CASNPEPGSGYTF
J: TRBJ2-5; D: TRBD2; size: NA; V: TRBV5-4; DNA: TGTGCCAGCAGCTTGGCTAGCGGCCAAGAGACCCAGTACTTC; CDR3: CASSLASGQETQYF
J: TRBJ1-3; D: NA; size: many; V: TRBV21-1; DNA: TGTGCCAGCAGCAAAAATCAGAAATCTGGAAACACCATATATTTT; CDR3: CASSKNQKSGNTIYF
J: TRBJ2-3; D: NA; size: NA; V: TRBV7-9; DNA: TGTGCCGGGGCTACAGATACGCAGTATTTT; CDR3: CAGATDTQYF
J: TRBJ2-4; D: NA; size: NA; V: TRBV7-8; DNA: TGTGCCAGCAGCTTATGGTCGGATCAGGGGGCCAAAAACATTCAGTACTTC; CDR3: CASSLWSDQGAKNIQYF
J: TRBJ2-7; D: NA; size: NA; V: TRBV7-2; DNA: TGTGCCAGCAGCTCCCCCCGAGGGACTGCCTCCTACGAGCAGTACTTC; CDR3: CASSSPRGTASYEQYF
J: TRBJ2-2; D: NA; size: NA; V: TRBV6-4; DNA: TGTGCCAGCAGCCCAAAAGGAGAGAACACCGGGGAGCTGTTTTTT; CDR3: CASSPKGENTGELFF
J: TRBJ1-2; D: TRBD1; size: NA; V: TRBV7-8; DNA: TGTGCCAGCAGCCGGAGGGGACAGGGGGCGGGAGGCTACACCTTC; CDR3: CASSRRGQGAGGYTF
J: TRBJ2-1; D: NA; size: NA; V: TRBV7-9; DNA: TGTGCCAGCAGCTTTTCGACAGGTTACAATGAGCAGTTCTTC; CDR3: CASSFSTGYNEQFF
J: TRBJ2-3; D: NA; size: NA; V: TRBV29-1; DNA: TGCAGCGTTGATAAATCGTCTAAAGGGGGCACAGATACGCAGTATTTT; CDR3: CSVDKSSKGGTDTQYF
J: TRBJ2-2; D: TRBD2; size: few; V: TRBV12-5; DNA: TGTGCTAGTGGTCCCCGGCGGGGGGTCTCGCCCAGGTACACCGGGGAGCTGTTTTTT; CDR3: CASGPRRGVSPRYTGELFF
J: TRBJ2-1; D: TRBD2; size: NA; V: TRBV10-2; DNA: TGCGCCAGCACCTTAGCGGGAACCAATGAGCAGTTCTTC; CDR3: CASTLAGTNEQFF
J: TRBJ1-2; D: NA; size: NA; V: TRBV9; DNA: TGTGCCAGCAGCGTAGATCCCGTAGCAGACTATGGCTACACCTTC; CDR3: CASSVDPVADYGYTF
J: TRBJ1-2; D: NA; size: once; V: TRBV7-2; DNA: TGTGCCAGCAGCAGACTCAGGGGCGCGTATGGCTACACCTTC; CDR3: CASSRLRGAYGYTF
J: TRBJ2-6; D: TRBD1; size: NA; V: TRBV7-2; DNA: TGTGCCAGCAGCTTAGTCGGACAGGGGGCCCGAGGGGCCAACGTCCTGACTTTC; CDR3: CASSLVGQGARGANVLTF
J: TRBJ2-4; D: TRBD2; size: NA; V: TRBV7-8; DNA: TGTGCCAGCAGCCCCCGCCTAACTAGCGGGAGGCCAAAAAACATTCAGTACTTC; CDR3: CASSPRLTSGRPKNIQYF
J: TRBJ2-1; D: TRBD2; size: NA; V: TRBV7-2; DNA: TGTGCCAGTCGACCGCTAGCGGAAAACAATGAGCAGTTCTTC; CDR3: CASRPLAENNEQFF
J: TRBJ2-5; D: NA; size: NA; V: TRBV29-1; DNA: TGCAGCGTTGAAATCAGCCAAGAGACCCAGTACTTC; CDR3: CSVEISQETQYF
J: TRBJ2-1; D: TRBD2; size: NA; V: TRBV9; DNA: TGTGCCAGCAGCGTGAGGGACTATACGAATGAGCAGTTCTTC; CDR3: CASSVRDYTNEQFF
J: TRBJ2-2; D: TRBD1; size: NA; V: TRBV5-4; DNA: TGTGCCAGCAGCTTGCGGTCACAGGGGAGCACCGGGGAGCTGTTTTTT; CDR3: CASSLRSQGSTGELFF
J: TRBJ1-2; D: NA; size: NA; V: TRBV25-1; DNA: TGTGCCAGCAGTAAGGCACACTCCCGCTATGGCTACACCTTC; CDR3: CASSKAHSRYGYTF
J: TRBJ1-2; D: NA; size: once; V: TRBV6-5; DNA: TGTGCCAGCAGTAGTCGCCAGAGTGGCTACACCTTC; CDR3: CASSSRQSGYTF
J: TRBJ2-7; D: NA; size: few; V: TRBV5-1; DNA: TGCGCCAGCAGCTTGGAGGCAGTCTCCTACGAGCAGTACTTC; CDR3: CASSLEAVSYEQYF
J: TRBJ2-7; D: TRBD2; size: NA; V: TRBV2; DNA: TGTGCCAGCAGTTCCGGGACTAGCGGGAGAAGTTTCCACGAGCAGTACTTC; CDR3: CASSSGTSGRSFHEQYF
J: TRBJ2-7; D: NA; size: NA; V: TRBV28; DNA: TGTGCCAGCAACGGGGCCGCGTACGAGCAGTACTTC; CDR3: CASNGAAYEQYF
J: TRBJ2-3; D: NA; size: once; V: TRBV5-1; DNA: TGCGCCAGCAGAACCGGGGACGGGGCCCTGAGAGATACGCAGTATTTT; CDR3: CASRTGDGALRDTQYF
J: TRBJ2-2; D: TRBD2; size: NA; V: TRBV19; DNA: TGTGCCAGTAGTCGGACTAGCGGGAGCCTCCCTCCGGGCGGGGAGCTGTTTTTT; CDR3: CASSRTSGSLPPGGELFF
J: TRBJ2-7; D: NA; size: NA; V: TRBV28; DNA: TGTGCCAGCACCAGGACGAGCTCCTACGAGCAGTACTTC; CDR3: CASTRTSSYEQYF
J: TRBJ1-2; D: TRBD1; size: NA; V: TRBV2; DNA: TGTGCCACCCCCCGACCGGGACAGGGGGCCGGTGGCTACACCTTC; CDR3: CATPRPGQGAGGYTF
J: TRBJ2-1; D: NA; size: NA; V: TRBV19; DNA: TGTGCCAGTAAAGGGGCGGGTGCCTACAATGAGCAGTTCTTC; CDR3: CASKGAGAYNEQFF
J: TRBJ2-2; D: TRBD2; size: NA; V: TRBV9; DNA: TGTGCCAGCAGCGCCCGACTAGCGGGGGGAGGAGGGACCGGGGAGCTGTTTTTT; CDR3: CASSARLAGGGGTGELFF
J: TRBJ1-3; D: NA; size: NA; V: TRBV6-6; DNA: TGTGCCAGCAGTGCCCTCACTGATTCTGGAAACACCATATATTTT; CDR3: CASSALTDSGNTIYF
J: TRBJ1-2; D: NA; size: NA; V: TRBV29-1; DNA: TGCAGCGTTGACCACCTGGGGGTTGGCTACACCTTC; CDR3: CSVDHLGVGYTF